This TCR beta chain originates from a study of blood T cells in healthy people across ages. Peripheral blood samples of 9 to 10 milliliters were drawn from each donor. The CDR3 is made up of 13 amino acids. V lost 4 bases to trimming and J lost 5 bases; unmatched junction nucleotides: 3. The second PCR ran roughly 6 to 12 cycles with a sample-barcoded 5' primer and J-beta primers. One entry per CDR3 protein, called by TCRdb with MiXCR from the 5' RACE reads. The sample has fewer than 800,000 distinct CDR3 sequences, 32% seen once. This clonotype was counted ten times or more. The source is a woman at least 80 years old in good health. The chain is built from TRBV12-3 or TRBV12-4 and TRBJ2-7; 9 nucleotides match TRBD1. The sequenced material came from blood. CDR3 DNA: TGTGCCAGCAGTTGGGACAGGGTTAACGAGCAGTACTTC. Amino acids: CASSWDRVNEQYF.